This T cell receptor beta chain was obtained from a study of shared clonotypes between healthy human individuals (dated by TCRdb to the early 2020s). In terms of the full investigation: The cohort included three men and two women between 18 and 49 years of age. To increase sequencing depth and limit assay-specific biases, TCR repertoire library preparation and sequencing were carried out by different laboratories using diverse techniques. Per donor, leukapheresis produced somewhere between about 0.85 and 9.5 billion PBMCs. Per donor, three plates each were used for CD4 naive and CD4 memory, two for CD8 naive, and one for CD8 memory. To estimate repertoire size and how much clonotypes are shared between individuals, the study performed deep sequencing of blood TCR repertoires from a few healthy adults.

The donors were healthy, HIV-negative adults who had no recently reported acute infections or vaccinations. Every donor was a Caucasian adult living in Nashville, Tennessee, USA. CD4+ T cells were enriched through magnetic negative selection, after which naive cells were positively selected on CD45RA and the remaining negative fraction served as the memory subset. Blood was obtained by leukapheresis, after which PBMCs were separated by Ficoll-Histopaque density gradient centrifugation and cryopreserved in liquid nitrogen vapor phase. Analytical flow cytometry was used to check the purity and quantity of every magnetically sorted T cell population. From each sorted fraction, genomic DNA was isolated and quantified by UV absorbance on a Nanodrop 2000c. TCR CDR3 regions were amplified from genomic DNA by multiplex PCR using the deep immunoSEQ assay. Genomic DNA extracted from each cell subset was distributed evenly over all wells of several immunoSEQ 96-well plates, and each plate served as one replicate. For sorted subsets, around 0.2 ug of genomic DNA, equivalent to 25,000 to 35,000 T cell genomes, went into each replicate PCR. Purified libraries were quantified with a Qubit 3.0 fluorometer, sized on a Bioanalyzer 2100, and re-quantified with the KAPA Library Quantification kit. Every immunoSEQ 96-well plate was sequenced on a separate single-read 150-cycle Illumina NextSeq 550 flow cell. In the paper's pipeline: Because only junctional sequences without quality scores were contained in the immunoSEQ output, filtering matching that applied to full-length reads could not be performed. Sequences were annotated with PyIR, a Python wrapper for IgBLAST v1.9, using IMGT germline references to assign V/J genes and CDR3. Reads were filtered out if the reads had weak V/J assignments (E-value above 1e-6), no CDR3, stop codons, out-of-frame junctions, or ambiguous translated residues. V3J clonotypes were defined as sequences sharing the same inferred V gene, J gene, and CDR3 amino acid sequence. To compute the percentage overlap between repertoires, the number of shared unique clonotypes was divided by the size of the smaller repertoire. Richness of each repertoire was evaluated using RTK rarefaction, the Chao1 estimator, and Recon v2.1 estimates of unobserved clonotypes. OLGA was used to compute generation probabilities for all TCRbeta clonotypes that the gDNA method yielded from a few donors. TCRdb limited this immuneACCESS table to in-frame rearrangements with V and J called. A share of clones is missing; checked studies link under half to unresolved V genes, and the rest is unexplained. The V and J calls and clone size come from that table; D and trimming were worked out from the DNA. In this sample the table shows 2 million to 3 million clones, around 90% of which occur a single time. The top ten clones comprise around 0.15% of the sample.

Comments on this clone: Its antigen is currently not known. Per-base quality was not reported, and no clone a single base away is much larger than it.

V is pared back by 3 bases and J by 1 base, with 9 bases lying between the germline termini. Taken from the germline V gene, the CDR1 and CDR2 loops are LGHNT and FRNRAP. There are 14 amino acids in the CDR3, from cysteine to phenylalanine inclusive. The kept DNA is CDR3 alone, 42 bases in frame from the first base. Overall study outcomes, separate from this receptor: Based on pairwise subsampling, the degree of clonotype sharing among donors was expected to be affected by sequencing depth. Incomplete sequencing was indicated by rarefaction of sorted-subset datasets, despite the large sequencing depth. Naive subsets generally had larger estimated clonotype richness than memory subsets. Because the study included a small number of donors, the genetic and exposure-history diversity represented was limited. Across a handful of donors, 5% to 6% of naive CD4, 3.5% of naive CD8, 2.3% of memory CD4, and about 0.44% of memory CD8 clonotypes were shared. Sampling was limited to blood, and TCR repertoires in tissue likely differ from TCR repertoires in blood. Compared with non-shared clonotypes, the clonotypes found in all four sorted-subset donors had higher generation probabilities.

Rearrangement joined TRBV12-5 to TRBJ2-5; a tentative D match to TRBD1 spans 5 bases. Specimen: naive CD4+ T cells sorted from blood. Read against the paper, the sample's cell subset or site label means: CD45RA+ positively selected. This sequence originates from a man aged 18 to 29 in good health. The CDR3 protein: CASGFSGAQETQYF. The bases read TGTGCTAGTGGTTTCAGTGGGGCCCAAGAGACCCAGTACTTC.